The 22 T cell receptor beta chains below were found in one sample sequenced in a study of CD8 T cells in Susac syndrome. Reverse transcription used about 0.45 to 1 ug RNA and random hexamers. TCRdb re-analysed the immunoSEQ multiplex PCR reads in MiXCR, keeping a single row per CDR3 protein. Among 150,000 to 160,000 distinct CDR3 sequences listed, 95% to 96% were seen once. The source material was CD8+ T cells from PBMCs. The receptors here all came from a human donor with multiple sclerosis.

The rearrangement links TRBV29-1 to TRBJ2-7; tentatively, D is TRBD1 (6 bases). This CDR3 comprises 13 residues. Germline V gene lookup returns CDR1 SQVTM and CDR2 ANQGSEA. The germline V and J ends were trimmed by 6 bases and 2 bases, with 14 bases remaining between them. CDR3 bases: TGCAGCGTACAGACAGGTCCGACCTACGAGCAGTACTTC. Translated: CSVQTGPTYEQYF.

J is TRBJ2-7 and V is TRBV29-1; 8 bases are shared with TRBD1. Trimming at V came to 5 bases and at J to 3 bases, leaving 9 bases not matched to a gene. This CDR3 has 14 amino acids. Germline V gene data show CDR1 as SQVTM and CDR2 as ANQGSEA. The CDR3 DNA sequence: TGCAGCGTTCTGGCAGGGGGCATCGGCTACGAGCAGTACTTC. Translated: CSVLAGGIGYEQYF.

V and J are TRBV4-1 and TRBJ1-6; D remains unclear. The CDR3 covers 14 residues. From germline, CDR1 is MGHRA and CDR2 YSYEKL. Trimming stripped 2 bases from V and 9 bases from J, with 11 bases between. The CDR3 sequence is CASSQQIAVSPLHF. The DNA of the CDR3 is TGCGCCAGCAGCCAACAAATCGCCGTTTCACCCCTCCACTTT.

This chain uses TRBV30 with TRBJ2-3; TRBD2 might be the D (6 bases). In germline, CDR1 is GTSNPN, CDR2 SVGIG (reference sequence). With 1 base removed from V and 4 bases from J, the gap between germline ends came to 9 bases. The CDR3 is 13 amino acids. The CDR3 spells CAWSAGVADTQYF. The CDR3 nucleotides are TGTGCCTGGAGTGCGGGGGTGGCAGATACGCAGTATTTT.

V usage is TRBV7-9 and J usage is TRBJ1-6; unclear D gene. Germline V CDR1 and CDR2: SEHNR, FQNEAQ (reference sequence). The germline V and J ends were trimmed by 10 bases and 8 bases, with 21 bases remaining between them. There are 15 residues in the CDR3. CDR3 DNA sequence: TGTGCCACCCTTCCCTTGGCCTCTCGGGATTCACCCCTCCACTTT. Encoded protein: CATLPLASRDSPLHF.

The chain uses TRBV7-3 and TRBJ2-3; tentative D call: TRBD2 (7 bases). Trimming cost V 3 bases and J 2 bases, with 12 bases left between them. CDR1 and CDR2 (germline): SGHTA, FQGTGA. The CDR3 totals 15 residues. CDR3 DNA: TGTGCCAGCAGCTTTGGTGGGGGGGCCACAGATACGCAGTATTTT. Its protein is CASSFGGGATDTQYF.

The chain has TRBV5-1 and TRBJ2-7; maybe TRBD1 (6 bases). The CDR3 loop spans 13 amino acids. Trimming stripped 0 bases from V and 6 bases from J, with 10 bases between. Germline V lookup: CDR1 SGHRS, CDR2 YFSETQ. For the CDR3, the DNA is TGCGCCAGCAGCTTGGTAGGGGGTGGCGAGCAGTACGTC. Translated, it gives CASSLVGGGEQYV.

The rearrangement links TRBV27 to TRBJ1-1; perhaps TRBD1 as D (6 bases). The length of the CDR3 is 14 residues. V gave up 0 bases and J gave up 3 bases, with 8 bases separating them. Germline V gene sequence: CDR1 MNHEY, CDR2 SMNVEV (reference sequence). The CDR3 nucleotides are TGTGCCAGCAGTTTATCTCAGGGGTACACTGAAGCTTTCTTT. Protein product: CASSLSQGYTEAFF.

The chain carries TRBV3-1 and TRBJ2-3; no firm D call. V was clipped by 1 base and J by 0 bases, with 11 bases between them. Germline CDR1 reads LGHDT; CDR2 reads YNNKEL (reference sequence). The CDR3 extends over 16 amino acids. The CDR3 DNA sequence: TGTGCCAGCAGCCAAGGAAGGGCACCTAGCACAGATACGCAGTATTTT. Translating gives CASSQGRAPSTDTQYF.

V usage is TRBV29-1 and J usage is TRBJ1-2; no firm D call. Germline CDR1 reads SQVTM; CDR2 reads ANQGSEA. The length of the CDR3 is 13 residues. V was pared by 6 bases and J by 4 bases, with 15 bases between. The CDR3 DNA sequence: TGCAGCGTGCCGGATGGCGAAATCTATGGCTACACCTTC. Amino acids: CSVPDGEIYGYTF.

This chain uses TRBV29-1 with TRBJ2-7; TRBD1 matches at 8 bases. With V trimmed by 6 bases and J by 3 bases, 13 bases remained unmatched. The germline V gene encodes CDR1 SQVTM and CDR2 ANQGSEA. The CDR3 totals 15 residues. CDR3 in amino acids: CSVALPGTGVYEQYF. The CDR3 DNA follows: TGCAGCGTAGCCTTGCCCGGGACAGGAGTCTACGAGCAGTACTTC.

This chain joins TRBV29-1 and TRBJ1-2, with 7 bases identical to TRBD1. In germline, CDR1 is SQVTM, CDR2 ANQGSEA. V lost 4 bases, J lost 8 bases, and 7 bases stayed unmatched. The CDR3 totals 12 residues. The CDR3 bases are TGCAGCGTTGGTGAGGGGACAGTCGGCTACACCTTC. Its translation: CSVGEGTVGYTF.

This clonotype was seen only a few times. A read error may produce the germline difference seen at one junction end. This sequence joins TRBV5-6 and TRBJ1-5, with a weak D call TRBD1 (6 bases). Looked up from germline, CDR1 is SGHDT and CDR2 is YYEEEE. CDR3 length: 13 amino acids. The CDR3 protein is CASSLGAGQPQHF. DNA of the CDR3: TGTGCCAGCAGTTTGGGGGCCGGACAGCCCCAGCATTTT.

This rearrangement joins TRBV7-2 to TRBJ1-5; D perhaps matches TRBD1 (6 bases). V was clipped by 4 bases and J by 4 bases, with 11 bases between them. CDR1 and CDR2 (germline): SGHTA, FQGNSA. This CDR3 spans 14 amino acids. CDR3 sequence: CASSWDILNQPQHF. In DNA form, the CDR3 reads TGTGCCAGCAGCTGGGACATATTAAATCAGCCCCAGCATTTT.

The CDR3 sequence is CASSVVDRGSYNEQFF. The CDR3 bases are TGTGCCAGCAGCGTCGTCGACAGGGGCTCCTACAATGAGCAGTTCTTC. The J gene is TRBJ2-1, the V gene TRBV9; 8 bases agree with TRBD1. V trimming: 2 bases; J trimming: 0 bases; junction bases outside the gene matches: 4. The germline CDR1 and CDR2 sequences are SGDLS and YYNGEE. The CDR3 consists of 16 residues.

The chain uses TRBV24-1 and TRBJ2-3; D possibly matches TRBD1 or TRBD2 (5 bases each). Germline assignment: CDR1 KGHDR and CDR2 SFDVKD. Deletions cut 3 bases from V and 6 bases from J, with 18 bases between. The CDR3 length is 16 residues. CDR3 region: CATSDDRLDWGDTQYF. In nucleotides, the CDR3 is TGTGCCACCAGTGATGATAGGTTAGACTGGGGGGATACGCAGTATTTT.

The chain combines TRBV29-1 with TRBJ2-3, with TRBD2 matching 9 bases. The CDR3 is 16 residues long. Germline loops: CDR1 SQVTM, CDR2 ANQGSEA. V lost 3 bases and J lost 2; bases outside the gene matches: 9. Here the CDR3 reads CSVEGIAGVFTDTQYF. The CDR3 coding sequence is TGCAGCGTTGAGGGGATAGCGGGGGTATTCACAGATACGCAGTATTTT.

This chain links TRBV15 with TRBJ2-2; TRBD2 might be the D (5 bases). From germline, CDR1 is LNHNV and CDR2 YYDKDF (reference sequence). V dropped 9 bases and J dropped 6 bases, with 11 bases sitting between them. The CDR3 contains 12 residues. CDR3 protein: CATLGESGELFF. For the CDR3, the DNA is TGTGCCACGCTCGGGGAGTCCGGGGAGCTGTTTTTT.

The rearrangement links TRBV18 to TRBJ2-5; D is unresolved. V was cut by 2 bases and J by 2 bases, with 9 bases left in between. This CDR3 contains 14 residues. CDR1 and CDR2 (germline): KGHSH, LQKENI. CDR3: CASSPEVRQETQYF. CDR3 nucleotide sequence: TGTGCCAGCTCACCAGAAGTCCGGCAAGAGACCCAGTACTTC.

V gene TRBV11-2 combines with J gene TRBJ2-5, with 7 bases that match TRBD2. Trimming removed 2 bases from V and 4 bases from J; junction bases left unmatched: 4. The length of the CDR3 is 14 residues. Per the germline V gene, CDR1 is SGHAT and CDR2 is FQNNGV. CDR3 protein: CASSLTAGIETQYF. The CDR3 region has the DNA TGTGCCAGCAGCTTAACAGCGGGGATAGAGACCCAGTACTTC.

The J gene is TRBJ1-1, the V gene TRBV3-1; D is perhaps TRBD1 (5 bases). CDR1 and CDR2 (germline): LGHDT, YNNKEL (reference sequence). This CDR3 contains 17 residues. Trimming shortened V by 4 bases and J by 0 bases, and 18 bases separated the two germline ends. Here the CDR3 DNA reads TGTGCCAGCAGCCCCCAGGGAAATTGGGTCATGAACACTGAAGCTTTCTTT. The encoded protein is CASSPQGNWVMNTEAFF. Full variable domain (remainder filled in from reference TRBV3-1 and TRBJ1-1): DTAVSQTPKYLVTQMGNDKSIKCEQNLGHDTMYWYKQDSKKFLKIMFSYNNKELIINETVPNRFSPKSPDKAHLNLHINSLELGDSAVYFCASSPQGNWVMNTEAFFGQGTRLTVV.

This clonotype was seen once. The chain couples TRBV5-1 to TRBJ1-2; a weak D match, TRBD1 (6 bases). The CDR3 runs to 16 residues. Trimming left V 3 bases short and J 6 bases short, with 21 bases between. CDR1 SGHRS and CDR2 YFSETQ come from the germline V gene. CDR3 amino acids: CASSWDPSDRMDGYTF. The CDR3, as DNA: TGCGCCAGCAGCTGGGACCCCTCGGACAGAATGGATGGCTACACCTTC.